Presented here are 3 T cell receptor beta chains from one specimen sequenced in a study of Graves' ophthalmopathy and Graves' hyperthyroidism. From RNA, the CDR3 regions of TCR beta chains were amplified and sequenced. HTBI primers served in a first-round RT-PCR, which a second-round multiplex PCR followed. MiXCR was run by TCRdb on the multiplex PCR reads, yielding one entry per CDR3 protein. In the table there are over a million distinct CDR3 sequences, 35% to 45% of which are singletons. Material for sequencing was peripheral blood or thyroid tissue (not recorded which). The receptors originated from an adult man with Graves' hyperthyroidism.

V usage is TRBV24-1 and J usage is TRBJ1-6; the match to TRBD1 covers 8 bases. This CDR3 has 15 residues. With 2 bases clipped from V and 7 bases from J, the junction kept 3 bases outside the gene matches. The V gene's germline CDR1 is KGHDR and CDR2 SFDVKD. DNA of the CDR3: TGTGCCACCAGTGATTGGACAGGGTCGAATTCACCCCTCCACTTT. It yields the protein CATSDWTGSNSPLHF.

This clonotype was detected many times. The chain joins TRBV19 to TRBJ2-2; TRBD2 matches 7 bases. This CDR3 is built from 15 residues. Trimming at V came to 3 bases and at J to 4 bases, leaving 5 bases not matched to a gene. Per germline, CDR1 LNHDA and CDR2 SQIVND (reference sequence). For the CDR3, the DNA is TGTGCCAGTAGTATTGGCGGGAGTATCACCGGGGAGCTGTTTTTT. Its translation is CASSIGGSITGELFF. Drawing the rest from reference TRBV19 and TRBJ2-2, the complete variable domain is DGGITQSPKYLFRKEGQNVTLSCEQNLNHDAMYWYRQDPGQGLRLIYYSQIVNDFQKGDIAEGYSVSREKKESFPLTVTSAQKNPTAFYLCASSIGGSITGELFFGEGSRLTVL.

This chain connects TRBV10-3 to TRBJ2-7; 7 bases map to TRBD1. Losses at the gene ends were 7 bases for V and 5 bases for J; bases not matched to a gene: 8. The CDR3 sequence is 13 residues long. Germline values: CDR1 ENHRY, CDR2 SYGVKD. Here the CDR3 reads CAIKSVQGDEQYF. The CDR3 bases are TGTGCCATCAAATCGGTCCAGGGGGACGAGCAGTACTTC.